This T cell receptor (beta chain) emerged from a study of neoadjuvant anti-PD-1 for oral cavity cancer. Regarding the study as a whole: Each response group had just a few patients in TCR analyses. Treg/Th17 ratio rose with pretreatment blood and fell with post-treatment tumor TCRbeta clonality.

Trimming left V 0 bases short and J 3 bases short, with 11 bases between. The germline CDR1 and CDR2 sequences are LGHNA and YSLEER. The CDR3 sequence is 15 residues long. This clone was detected a few times. What it binds is unknown. Time point meaning: after neoadjuvant nivolumab, at surgical resection. Patients had HPV-negative, locally advanced oral cavity squamous cell carcinoma. Libraries were prepared by immunoSEQ multiplex PCR; TCRdb keeps only in-frame clonotypes and omits some of them. The table has fewer than 25,000 clones, 40% to 45% seen once; the top ten hold less than 50%. J is TRBJ1-2 and V is TRBV4-3; D uncertain. The starting material was tumor tissue, obtained after nivolumab (anti-PD-1) treatment. This sequence was found in a person aged 40 to 85 with oral cavity squamous cell carcinoma. The CDR3 sequence: CASSQDETVDYGYTF. The CDR3 DNA reads TGCGCCAGCAGCCAAGATGAAACCGTTGACTATGGCTACACCTTC.